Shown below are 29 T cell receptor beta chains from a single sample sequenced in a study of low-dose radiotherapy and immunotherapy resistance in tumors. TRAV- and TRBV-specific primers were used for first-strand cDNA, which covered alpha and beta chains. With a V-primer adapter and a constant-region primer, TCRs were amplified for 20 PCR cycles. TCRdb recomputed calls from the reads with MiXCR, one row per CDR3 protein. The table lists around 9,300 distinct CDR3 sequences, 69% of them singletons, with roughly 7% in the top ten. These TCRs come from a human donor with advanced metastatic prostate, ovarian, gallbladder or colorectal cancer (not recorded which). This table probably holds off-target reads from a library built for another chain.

The CDR3 DNA reads TGTGCCAGCAGGGGGACAGGCGATTACGAGCAGTACTTC. Its protein is CASRGTGDYEQYF. The V gene is TRBV27, the J gene TRBJ2-7, with 8 bases that match TRBD1. The CDR3 sequence is 13 residues long. The V and J ends lost 6 bases and 4 bases, in that order; junction bases with no gene match: 5. The germline V gene has CDR1 MNHEY and CDR2 SMNVEV (reference sequence).

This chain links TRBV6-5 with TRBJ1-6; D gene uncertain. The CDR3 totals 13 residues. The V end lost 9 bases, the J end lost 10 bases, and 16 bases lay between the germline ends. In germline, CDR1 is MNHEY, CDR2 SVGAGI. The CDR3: CASSGLGGSPLHF. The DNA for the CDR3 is TGTGCCAGTTCGGGTCTAGGAGGATCACCCCTCCACTTT.

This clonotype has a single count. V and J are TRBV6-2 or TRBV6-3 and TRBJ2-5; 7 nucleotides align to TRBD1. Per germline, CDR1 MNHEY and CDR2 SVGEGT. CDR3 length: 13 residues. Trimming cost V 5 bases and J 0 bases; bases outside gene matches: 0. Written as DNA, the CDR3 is TGTGCCAGCAGTGGGACAGACCAAGAGACCCAGTACTTC. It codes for CASSGTDQETQYF.

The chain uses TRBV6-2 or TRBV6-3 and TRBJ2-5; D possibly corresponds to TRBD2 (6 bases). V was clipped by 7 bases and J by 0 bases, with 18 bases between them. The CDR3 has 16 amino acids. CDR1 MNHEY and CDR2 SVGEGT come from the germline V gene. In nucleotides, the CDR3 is TGTGCCAGCACCCAATCTAGCGCGAAGGACCAAGAGACCCAGTACTTC. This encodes CASTQSSAKDQETQYF.

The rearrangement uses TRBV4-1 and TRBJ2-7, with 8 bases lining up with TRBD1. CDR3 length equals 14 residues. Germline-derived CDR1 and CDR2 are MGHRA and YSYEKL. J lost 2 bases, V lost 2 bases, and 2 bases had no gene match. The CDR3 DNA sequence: TGCGCCAGCAGCCAACGGGACAGGACCTACGAGCAGTACTTC. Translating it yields CASSQRDRTYEQYF.

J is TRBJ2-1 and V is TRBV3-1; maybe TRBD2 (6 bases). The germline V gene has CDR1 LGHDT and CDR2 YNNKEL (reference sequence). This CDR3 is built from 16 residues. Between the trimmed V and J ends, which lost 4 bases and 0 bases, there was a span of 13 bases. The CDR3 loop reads CASSLLGGASYNEQFF. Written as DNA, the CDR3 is TGTGCCAGCAGCCTCCTTGGAGGGGCCTCCTACAATGAGCAGTTCTTC.

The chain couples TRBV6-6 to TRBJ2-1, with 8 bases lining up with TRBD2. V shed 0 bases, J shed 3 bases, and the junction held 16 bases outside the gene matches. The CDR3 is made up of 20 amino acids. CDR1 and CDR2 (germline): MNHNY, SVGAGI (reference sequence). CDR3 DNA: TGTGCCAGCAGTTACTCGAATCCTGGCGTGGGTAGCGGGAACTACAATGAGCAGTTCTTC. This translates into CASSYSNPGVGSGNYNEQFF.

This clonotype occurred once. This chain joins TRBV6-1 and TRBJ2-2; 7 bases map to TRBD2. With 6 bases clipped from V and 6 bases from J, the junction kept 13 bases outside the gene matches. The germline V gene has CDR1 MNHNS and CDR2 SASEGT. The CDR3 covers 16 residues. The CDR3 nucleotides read TGTGCCAGCAGCCCAAGGGAGGGGTGGAATCCCGGGGAGCTGTTTTTT. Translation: CASSPREGWNPGELFF.

CDR3 sequence (DNA): TGTGCCAGCAGTGACTCGGGGGCCCGGGGCAATGAGCAGTTCTTC. Amino acid sequence: CASSDSGARGNEQFF. The chain employs TRBV6-4 and TRBJ2-1, with a possible D match to TRBD1 (6 bases). The CDR3 contains 15 residues. Germline CDR1 reads MRHNA; CDR2 reads SNTAGT. V was clipped by 0 bases and J by 6 bases, with 12 bases between them.

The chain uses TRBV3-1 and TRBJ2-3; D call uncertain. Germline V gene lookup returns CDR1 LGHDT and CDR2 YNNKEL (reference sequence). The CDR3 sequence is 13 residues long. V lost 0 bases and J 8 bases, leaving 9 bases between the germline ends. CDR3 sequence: CASSQDLGGTQYF. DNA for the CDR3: TGTGCCAGCAGCCAAGATCTGGGCGGTACGCAGTATTTT.

CDR3 in DNA: TGTGCCAGCTCACCACGTTGGGACAGAAACACAGATACGCAGTATTTT. Translation: CASSPRWDRNTDTQYF. The genes are TRBV18 and TRBJ2-3, with 7 bases matching TRBD1. The CDR3 runs to 16 residues. Germline CDR1 is KGHSH and CDR2 is LQKENI. Trimming at V came to 1 base and at J to 2 bases, leaving 6 bases not matched to a gene.

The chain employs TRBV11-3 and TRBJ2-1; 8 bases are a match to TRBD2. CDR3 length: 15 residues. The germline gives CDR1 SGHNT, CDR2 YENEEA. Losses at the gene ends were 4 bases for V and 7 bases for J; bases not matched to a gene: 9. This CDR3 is CASSSSSGGANEQFF. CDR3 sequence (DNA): TGTGCCAGCAGCTCGTCCAGCGGGGGAGCGAATGAGCAGTTCTTC.

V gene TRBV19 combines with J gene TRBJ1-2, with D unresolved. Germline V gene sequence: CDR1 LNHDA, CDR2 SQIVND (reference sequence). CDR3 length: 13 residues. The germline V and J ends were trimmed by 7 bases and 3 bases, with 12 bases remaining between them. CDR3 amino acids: CASIDTGDYGYTF. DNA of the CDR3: TGTGCCAGTATCGACACTGGGGACTATGGCTACACCTTC.

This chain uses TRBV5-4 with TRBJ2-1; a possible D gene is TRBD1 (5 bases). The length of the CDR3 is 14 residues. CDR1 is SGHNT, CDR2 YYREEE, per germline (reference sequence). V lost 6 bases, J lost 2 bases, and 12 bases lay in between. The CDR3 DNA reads TGTGCCAGCAAACAGGAGCTGGCCTACAATGAGCAGTTCTTC. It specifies CASKQELAYNEQFF.

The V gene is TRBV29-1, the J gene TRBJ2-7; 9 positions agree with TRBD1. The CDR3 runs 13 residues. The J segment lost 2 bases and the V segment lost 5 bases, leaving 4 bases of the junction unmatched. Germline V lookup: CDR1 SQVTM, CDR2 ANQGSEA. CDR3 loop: CSVRDRDTYEQYF. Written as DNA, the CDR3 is TGCAGCGTTAGGGACAGGGATACCTACGAGCAGTACTTC.

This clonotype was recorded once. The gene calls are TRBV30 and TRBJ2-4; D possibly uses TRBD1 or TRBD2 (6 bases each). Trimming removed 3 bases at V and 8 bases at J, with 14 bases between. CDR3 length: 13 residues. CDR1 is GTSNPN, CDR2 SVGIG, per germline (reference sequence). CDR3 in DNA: TGTGCCTGGAGCGTCGCAGGGGAGGACATTCAGTACTTC. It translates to CAWSVAGEDIQYF.

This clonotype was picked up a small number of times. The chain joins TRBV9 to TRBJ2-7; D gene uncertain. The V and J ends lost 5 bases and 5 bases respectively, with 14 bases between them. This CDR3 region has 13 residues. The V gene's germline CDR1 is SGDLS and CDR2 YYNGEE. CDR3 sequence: CASSSGPKDEQYF. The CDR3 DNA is TGTGCCAGCAGTTCCGGTCCCAAGGACGAGCAGTACTTC.

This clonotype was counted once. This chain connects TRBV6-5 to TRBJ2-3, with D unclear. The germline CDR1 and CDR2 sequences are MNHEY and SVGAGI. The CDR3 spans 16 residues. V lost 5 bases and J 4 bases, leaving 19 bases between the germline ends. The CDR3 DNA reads TGTGCCAGCAGTCCCCAAAAAGCGTACGGTCCAGATACGCAGTATTTT. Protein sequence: CASSPQKAYGPDTQYF.

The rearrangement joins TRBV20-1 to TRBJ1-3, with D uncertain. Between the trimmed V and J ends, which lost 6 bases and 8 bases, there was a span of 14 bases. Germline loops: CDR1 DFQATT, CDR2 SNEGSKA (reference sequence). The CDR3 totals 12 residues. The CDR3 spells CSARTDLDTIYF. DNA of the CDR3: TGCAGTGCCAGGACCGATTTGGACACCATATATTTT.

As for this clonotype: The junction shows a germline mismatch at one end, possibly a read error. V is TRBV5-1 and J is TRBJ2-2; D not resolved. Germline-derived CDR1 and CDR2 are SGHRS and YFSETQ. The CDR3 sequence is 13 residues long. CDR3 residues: CAISSKDTGELFF. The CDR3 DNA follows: TGCGCCATCAGCTCTAAGGATACCGGGGAGCTGTTTTTT.

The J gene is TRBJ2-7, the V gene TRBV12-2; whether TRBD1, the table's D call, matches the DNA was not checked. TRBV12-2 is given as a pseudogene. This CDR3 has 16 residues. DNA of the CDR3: TGTGCAAGTCGCTTAGACGACAGGGGAGGTACCTACGAGCAGTACTTC. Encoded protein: CASRLDDRGGTYEQYF.

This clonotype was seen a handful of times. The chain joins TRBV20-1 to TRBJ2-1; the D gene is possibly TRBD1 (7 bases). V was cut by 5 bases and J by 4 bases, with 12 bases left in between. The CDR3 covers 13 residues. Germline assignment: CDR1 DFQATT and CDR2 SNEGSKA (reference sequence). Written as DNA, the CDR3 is TGCAGTGCTTGGAGGGGGCCTTACAATGAGCAGTTCTTC. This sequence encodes CSAWRGPYNEQFF.

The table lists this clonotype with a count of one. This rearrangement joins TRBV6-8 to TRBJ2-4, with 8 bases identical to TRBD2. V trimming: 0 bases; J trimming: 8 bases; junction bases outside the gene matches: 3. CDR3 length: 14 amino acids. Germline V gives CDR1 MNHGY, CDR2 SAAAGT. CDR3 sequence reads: CASSYSTAGDIQYF. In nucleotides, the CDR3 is TGTGCCAGCAGTTACTCGACAGCGGGGGACATTCAGTACTTC.

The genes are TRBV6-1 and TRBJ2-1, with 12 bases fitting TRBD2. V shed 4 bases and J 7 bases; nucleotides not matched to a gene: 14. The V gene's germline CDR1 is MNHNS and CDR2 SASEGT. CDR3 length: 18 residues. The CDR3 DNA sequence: TGTGCCAGCAGTGCGAGGCTAGCGGGGGGGATTGGGAGGAATGAGCAGTTCTTC. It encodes CASSARLAGGIGRNEQFF.

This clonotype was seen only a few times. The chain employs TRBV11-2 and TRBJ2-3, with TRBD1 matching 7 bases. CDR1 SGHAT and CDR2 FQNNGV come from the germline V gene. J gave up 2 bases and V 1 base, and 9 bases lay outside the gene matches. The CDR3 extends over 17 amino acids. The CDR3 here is CASSLVPDRATTDTQYF. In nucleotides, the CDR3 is TGTGCCAGCAGCTTAGTCCCCGACAGGGCGACCACAGATACGCAGTATTTT.

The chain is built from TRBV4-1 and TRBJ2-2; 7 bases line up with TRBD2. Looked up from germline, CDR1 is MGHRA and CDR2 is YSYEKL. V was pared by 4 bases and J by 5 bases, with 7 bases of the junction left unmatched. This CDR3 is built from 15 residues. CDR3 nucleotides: TGCGCCAGCAGCCCGGGGGGAGTAGGTACCGGGGAGCTGTTTTTT. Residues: CASSPGGVGTGELFF.

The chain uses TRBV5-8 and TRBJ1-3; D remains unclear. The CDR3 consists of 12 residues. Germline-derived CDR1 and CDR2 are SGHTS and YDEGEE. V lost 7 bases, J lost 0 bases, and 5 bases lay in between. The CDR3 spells CASVGSGNTIYF. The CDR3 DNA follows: TGTGCCAGCGTGGGCTCTGGAAACACCATATATTTT. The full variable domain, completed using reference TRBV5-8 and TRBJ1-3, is EAGVTQSPTHLIKTRGQQATLRCSPISGHTSVYWYQQALGLGLQFLLWYDEGEERNRGNFPPRFSGRQFPNYSSELNVNALELEDSALYLCASVGSGNTIYFGEGSWLTVV.

The CDR3 loop reads CASTPPRGTTGPYGYTF. As DNA, the CDR3 is TGTGCCAGCACCCCCCCCCGGGGGACAACCGGGCCGTATGGCTACACCTTC. The V and J genes are TRBV13 and TRBJ1-2, with D tentatively TRBD1 (6 bases). Germline CDR1 PRHDT, CDR2 FYEKMQ (reference sequence). Trimming shortened V by 7 bases and J by 5 bases, and 26 bases separated the two germline ends. This CDR3 contains 17 residues.

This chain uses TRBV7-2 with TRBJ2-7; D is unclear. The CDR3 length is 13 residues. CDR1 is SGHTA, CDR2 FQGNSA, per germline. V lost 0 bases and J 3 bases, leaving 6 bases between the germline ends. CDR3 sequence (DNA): TGTGCCAGCAGCTTAGCGCGGTTCTACGAGCAGTACTTC. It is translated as CASSLARFYEQYF.